This T cell receptor beta chain was found in a study of T cell responses to AZD1222 COVID-19 vaccine (dated by TCRdb to the early 2020s). For context, the study as a whole: AZD1222 recipients whose second dose came at about 4 weeks and those whose second dose came at about 12 weeks were combined into one group, since spike-specific TCR depth and breadth did not differ between the two schedules. Trial participants were enrolled into age subgroups of 18-55, 56-69 and 70-plus years, which contained 148, 28 and 57 TCR-sequenced participants, respectively. TCR sequencing covered 230 or so trial participants: 207 given two doses of AZD1222 and 26 given two doses of MenACWY control vaccine.

What the time point label conveys for this sample: baseline before first vaccination. Samples from vaccinated people were obtained from the UK trials COV001 and COV002, which included a single-blind randomized controlled phase 2/3 trial of AZD1222 (ChAdOx1 nCoV-19) in healthy adults. Trial participant PBMC samples were collected at day 0 and day 28 after the second dose for TCRbeta chain sequencing. For this clone: Its target antigen remains unknown. There are no base qualities to consult, and no much larger clone falls within one base.

The CDR3 regions of human TCRbeta chains were subjected to immunosequencing. On the authors' methods: TCRs in the repertoires were compared against a reference library of SARS-CoV-2-specific TCRs that had been generated with the MIRA antigen-specificity platform. Breadth was defined as the fraction of unique TCRs that were SARS-CoV-2-associated, and depth was defined as the fraction of total T cells that were SARS-CoV-2-associated. Using the MIRA data, every spike-specific TCR was mapped to the spike region that the TCR reacted to and assigned to either a CD4 or a CD8 class. Log10-transformed breadth and depth values were compared by one-way ANOVA with Sidak's multiple comparisons tests. TCRdb limited this immuneACCESS table to in-frame rearrangements with V and J called. A share of clones is missing; checked studies link under half to unresolved V genes, and the rest is unexplained. D and trimming were read from the DNA, whereas the V and J calls and clone size are those reported in that table. The sample records about 99,000 clones, 70% to 90% of which are singletons. Approximately 3% of the sample lies in the top ten.

Overall study outcomes, separate from this receptor: Participants were mostly white British, with more females than males. The authors suggested clonal diversity may have been underestimated. Because no day 14 peak-response samples were available, repertoires were characterized only after the peak T cell response. Nearly half of unique spike-specific TCRs reportedly recognized epitopes outside regions mutated in the B.1.351 and B.1.1.7 variants. The whole spike protein was spanned by vaccine-associated CD4 TCRs, and dominant responses were seen in regions 160-218 and 743-854. Conclusions about previously exposed vaccinees are limited because only a handful of AZD1222 recipients were SARS-CoV-2 seropositive at baseline. The 56-69-year group was small, and its depth increase did not reach significance, likely because of low power. A significant rise in spike-specific TCR breadth and depth was observed after two AZD1222 doses relative to day 0 and relative to MenACWY recipients.

Between the V and J ends, shortened by 1 base and 10 bases respectively, the junction contains 13 bases. Inclusive of the bounding cysteine and phenylalanine, the CDR3 is 13 residues long. Just CDR3 DNA is preserved here, 39 bases in frame from base 1. The germline V gene yields SGHDN for CDR1 and FVKESK for CDR2. The receptor was derived from an adult in good health. The sequenced sample was peripheral blood, obtained on day 0 of AZD1222 vaccination. The chain employs TRBV14 and TRBJ1-1; the best D guess is TRBD1, with 5 bases matching. The CDR3 amino acid sequence is: CASSQAIAGRAFF. The bases are TGTGCCAGCAGCCAAGCAATCGCGGGGCGAGCTTTCTTT. Extended through the reference TRBV14 and TRBJ1-1 proteins, this CDR3 yields the full variable domain: EAGVTQFPSHSVIEKGQTVTLRCDPISGHDNLYWYRRVMGKEIKFLLHFVKESKQDESGMPNNRFLAERTGGTYSTLKVQPAELEDSGVYFCASSQAIAGRAFFGQGTRLTVV.